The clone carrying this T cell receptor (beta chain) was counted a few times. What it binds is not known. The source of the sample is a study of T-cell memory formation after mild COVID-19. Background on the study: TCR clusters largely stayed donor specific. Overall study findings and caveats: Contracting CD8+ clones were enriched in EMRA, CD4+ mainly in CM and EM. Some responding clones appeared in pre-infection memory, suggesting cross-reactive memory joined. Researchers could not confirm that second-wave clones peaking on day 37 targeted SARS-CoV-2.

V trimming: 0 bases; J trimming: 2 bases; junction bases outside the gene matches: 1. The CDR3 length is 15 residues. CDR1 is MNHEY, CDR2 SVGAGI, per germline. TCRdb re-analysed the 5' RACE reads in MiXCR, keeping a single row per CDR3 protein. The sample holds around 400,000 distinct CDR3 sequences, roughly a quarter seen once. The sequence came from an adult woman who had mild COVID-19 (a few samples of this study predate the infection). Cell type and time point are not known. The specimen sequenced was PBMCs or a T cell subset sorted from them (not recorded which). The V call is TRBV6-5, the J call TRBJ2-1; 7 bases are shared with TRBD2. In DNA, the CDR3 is TGTGCCAGCAGTTACTCCGGGGGGACCTACAATGAGCAGTTCTTC. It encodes CASSYSGGTYNEQFF.